The 19 T cell receptor beta chains below all came from one sample that was sequenced in a study of blood T cell repertoires in COVID-19. Assay used: immunoSEQ multiplex PCR; TCRdb lists only in-frame clones, some missing. The sample holds around 440,000 clones, about 87% seen once. The sample taken for sequencing was peripheral blood. Receptor source: a woman in her fifties or sixties with COVID-19, enrolled during active disease.

The chain links TRBV2 to TRBJ2-5, with 11 positions matching TRBD1. CDR3 length: 14 residues. V was pared by 7 bases and J by 4 bases, with 5 bases of the junction left unmatched. The germline gives CDR1 SNHLY, CDR2 FYNNEI. CDR3: CASNYGTGGETQYF. DNA for the CDR3: TGTGCCAGCAACTACGGGACAGGGGGAGAGACCCAGTACTTC.

The chain uses TRBV28 and TRBJ2-5; D not certain. Germline V CDR1 and CDR2: MDHEN, SYDVKM. V was trimmed by 1 base and J by 7 bases, leaving 4 bases between them. The CDR3 sequence is 11 residues long. CDR3 sequence: CASSLFGTQYF. The CDR3 DNA is TGTGCCAGCAGTTTATTCGGGACCCAGTACTTC.

The V and J genes are TRBV19 and TRBJ2-3; D is unclear. Per germline, CDR1 LNHDA and CDR2 SQIVND (reference sequence). Trimming took 3 bases from V and 2 from J, leaving 18 bases between them. The CDR3 spans 17 residues. The CDR3 DNA reads TGTGCCAGTAGTATGAGGTTTCGGATGCCCAACACAGATACGCAGTATTTT. The encoded protein is CASSMRFRMPNTDTQYF.

In its sample, this clone was seen once. The chain recombines TRBV5-5 with TRBJ1-3; 10 nucleotides match TRBD1. V was pared by 4 bases and J by 0 bases, with 7 bases of the junction left unmatched. CDR1 is SGHKS, CDR2 YYEKEE, per germline (reference sequence). The CDR3 has 17 residues. CDR3 DNA: TGTGCCAGCAGCCGAAGGGACAGGGGAGCCTCTGGAAACACCATATATTTT. Amino acids: CASSRRDRGASGNTIYF. The full variable domain, rest sourced from reference TRBV5-5 and TRBJ1-3, is DAGVTQSPTHLIKTRGQQVTLRCSPISGHKSVSWYQQVLGQGPQFIFQYYEKEERGRGNFPDRFSARQFPNYSSELNVNALLLGDSALYLCASSRRDRGASGNTIYFGEGSWLTVV.

This clone was counted a single time. This rearrangement joins TRBV19 to TRBJ2-2; D might be TRBD1 (5 bases). Per the germline V gene, CDR1 is LNHDA and CDR2 is SQIVND (reference sequence). This CDR3 has 14 residues. V lost 9 bases to trimming and J lost 6 bases, with 17 bases between them. The CDR3 is CASLGQGRSGELFF. The CDR3, as DNA: TGTGCCAGCCTAGGGCAGGGAAGGTCCGGGGAGCTGTTTTTT.

The chain has TRBV9 and TRBJ2-7; D possibly corresponds to TRBD1 (6 bases). Trimming left V 3 bases short and J 2 bases short, with 15 bases between. In germline, CDR1 is SGDLS, CDR2 YYNGEE. This CDR3 spans 15 amino acids. The CDR3 DNA is TGTGCCAGCAGCGCCGCCTCAGGACAGACCTACGAGCAGTACTTC. Encoded protein: CASSAASGQTYEQYF.

The gene calls are TRBV7-2 and TRBJ2-1, with no clear D. Per the germline V gene, CDR1 is SGHTA and CDR2 is FQGNSA. The CDR3 is 12 residues long. Trimming stripped 2 bases from V and 7 bases from J, with 6 bases between. CDR3 loop: CASSLTWNEQFF. In DNA form, the CDR3 reads TGTGCCAGCAGCTTAACTTGGAATGAGCAGTTCTTC.

The V and J genes are TRBV12-3 or TRBV12-4 and TRBJ2-1, with 9 bases matching TRBD2. The CDR3 extends over 12 amino acids. Trimming cost V 7 bases and J 10 bases; bases outside gene matches: 5. Here the CDR3 reads CASTDSGGEQFF. The CDR3 bases are TGTGCCAGCACCGATAGCGGGGGAGAGCAGTTCTTC.

The gene calls are TRBV5-1 and TRBJ2-7; 7 nucleotides match TRBD1. V shed 5 bases and J 6 bases; nucleotides not matched to a gene: 8. The CDR3 runs to 13 residues. In germline, CDR1 is SGHRS, CDR2 YFSETQ. CDR3 DNA: TGCGCCAGCAGTCCGGACAGGCCTAGCGAGCAGTACTTC. This sequence encodes CASSPDRPSEQYF.

The chain carries TRBV19 and TRBJ1-5; the match to TRBD1 covers 7 bases. Per germline, CDR1 LNHDA and CDR2 SQIVND (reference sequence). V dropped 6 bases and J dropped 9; count of bases not matched to a gene: 8. This CDR3 has 13 residues. The DNA of the CDR3 is TGTGCCAGTAGCACCAGGGGGATACCGCCCCAGCATTTT. Its translation: CASSTRGIPPQHF.

The table lists this clone with a count of one. The rearrangement links TRBV10-1 to TRBJ1-6; no reliable D call. V lost 8 bases, J lost 7 bases, and 12 bases lay in between. CDR1 and CDR2 (germline): WNHNN, SYGVQD (reference sequence). The CDR3 contains 13 residues. The CDR3 nucleotides read TGCGCCAGCCGGGAATCGTGGAATTCACCCCTCCACTTT. Encoded protein: CASRESWNSPLHF.

The genes are TRBV10-2 and TRBJ2-7; D is ambiguous. The CDR3 contains 11 residues. Trimming left V 3 bases short and J 2 bases short, with 2 bases between. CDR1 WSHSY and CDR2 SAAADI come from the germline V gene. CDR3 residues: CASSDTYEQYF. The CDR3 region has the DNA TGCGCCAGCAGTGATACCTACGAGCAGTACTTC.

V usage is TRBV29-1 and J usage is TRBJ2-7; 8 bases map to TRBD2. The V segment lost 3 bases and the J segment 3 bases; nucleotides outside the gene matches: 1. The germline gives CDR1 SQVTM, CDR2 ANQGSEA. The CDR3 is 12 residues long. The CDR3 DNA follows: TGCAGCGTTGACGGGGGGGGCTACGAGCAGTACTTC. It translates to CSVDGGGYEQYF.

The table lists this clone with a few counts. The chain recombines TRBV6-1 with TRBJ1-5; D unresolved. Germline-derived CDR1 and CDR2 are MNHNS and SASEGT. This CDR3 is built from 11 residues. V gave up 2 bases and J gave up 13 bases, with 9 bases separating them. The CDR3: CASSEIKQQHF. CDR3 DNA sequence: TGTGCCAGCAGTGAAATAAAACAGCAGCATTTT.

A note on this clone: Different DNA sequences within this sample yield the same CDR3. The chain has TRBV9 and TRBJ1-2, with a tentative D call TRBD1 (5 bases). Germline CDR1 reads SGDLS; CDR2 reads YYNGEE. This CDR3 has 13 amino acids. V was clipped by 2 bases and J by 6 bases, with 11 bases between them. CDR3 loop: CASSVGQGHGYTF. For the CDR3, the DNA is TGTGCCAGCAGCGTGGGTCAGGGCCATGGCTACACCTTC.

This clone turned up a few times. The J gene is TRBJ1-1, the V gene TRBV25-1; 8 nucleotides agree with TRBD1. With 4 bases clipped from V and 2 bases from J, the junction kept 15 bases outside the gene matches. CDR1 and CDR2 from the germline V gene are MGHDK and SYGVNS. The CDR3 covers 18 residues. CDR3 in DNA: TGTGCCAGCAGTGGCCCTGCACCCGGACAGGGTGGTAACACTGAAGCTTTCTTT. It translates to CASSGPAPGQGGNTEAFF.

The chain links TRBV27 to TRBJ1-5; weak D call: TRBD1 (6 bases). This CDR3 is 14 amino acids long. V was trimmed by 8 bases and J by 0 bases, leaving 11 bases between them. In germline, CDR1 is MNHEY, CDR2 SMNVEV (reference sequence). This CDR3 reads CASWGLNSNQPQHF. DNA for the CDR3: TGTGCCAGCTGGGGGCTTAATAGCAATCAGCCCCAGCATTTT.

The chain employs TRBV5-1 and TRBJ1-3; no clear D gene. Germline loops: CDR1 SGHRS, CDR2 YFSETQ. V was trimmed by 3 bases and J by 3 bases, leaving 10 bases between them. The CDR3 runs to 14 residues. CDR3 DNA: TGCGCCAGCAGCTGGAACGGGGTTGGAAACACCATATATTTT. It yields the protein CASSWNGVGNTIYF.

V usage is TRBV6-1 and J usage is TRBJ1-5; perhaps TRBD1 as D (5 bases). Germline assignment: CDR1 MNHNS and CDR2 SASEGT. CDR3 length: 13 amino acids. Trimming removed 3 bases from V and 7 bases from J, with 10 bases in between. The CDR3 region is CASSDQAGQPQHF. The CDR3 DNA is TGTGCCAGCAGTGATCAGGCAGGGCAGCCCCAGCATTTT.